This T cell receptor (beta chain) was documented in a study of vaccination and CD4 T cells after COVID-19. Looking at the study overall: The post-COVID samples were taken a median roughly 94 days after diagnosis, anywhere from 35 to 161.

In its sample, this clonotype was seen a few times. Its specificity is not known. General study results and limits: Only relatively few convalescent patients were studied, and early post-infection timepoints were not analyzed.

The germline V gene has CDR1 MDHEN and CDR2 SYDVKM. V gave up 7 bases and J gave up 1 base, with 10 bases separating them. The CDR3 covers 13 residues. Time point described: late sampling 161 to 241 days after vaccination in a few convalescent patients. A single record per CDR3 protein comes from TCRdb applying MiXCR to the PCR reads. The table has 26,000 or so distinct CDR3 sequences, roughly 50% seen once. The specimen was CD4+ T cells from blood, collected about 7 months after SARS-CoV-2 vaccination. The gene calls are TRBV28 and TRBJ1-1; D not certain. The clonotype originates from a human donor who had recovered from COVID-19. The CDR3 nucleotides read TGTGCCAGCATAAATCTTCGGAACACTGAAGCTTTCTTT. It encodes CASINLRNTEAFF. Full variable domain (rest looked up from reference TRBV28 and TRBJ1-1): DVKVTQSSRYLVKRTGEKVFLECVQDMDHENMFWYRQDPGLGLRLIYFSYDVKMKEKGDIPEGYSVSREKKERFSLILESASTNQTSMYLCASINLRNTEAFFGQGTRLTVV.